The rows below give T cell receptor beta chains drawn from one sample of a study of blood T cell repertoires in COVID-19. The method was immunoSEQ multiplex PCR; TCRdb's version includes in-frame clones alone and lacks a portion of them. The table includes some 400,000 clones, about 87% detected once. Sequencing input: peripheral blood. The receptors were sampled from a woman in her twenties or thirties with COVID-19, enrolled during active disease. Each CDR3 is given with its conserved first and last residue. D genes are given only for firm matches. Clone size, where shown, is once, few, many, or a class for clones that have expanded.

NA,TRBJ2-2,NA,TRBV4-2,TGTGCCAGCAGCCAAGAAGGGCGGGCTTCCGCTAGGGCGCTGTTTTTT,CASSQEGRASARALFF
NA,TRBJ1-3,NA,TRBV30,TGTGCCTGGAGACGCTCCCTACTCATCTCTGGAAACACCATATATTTT,CAWRRSLLISGNTIYF
NA,TRBJ1-1,NA,TRBV29-1,TGCAGCGCAGAGGGGGACACTGAAGCTTTCTTT,CSAEGDTEAFF
TRBD1,TRBJ2-2,NA,TRBV28,TGTGCCAGCAGTAGCACCGGGACAGTAAACACCGGGGAGCTGTTTTTT,CASSSTGTVNTGELFF
TRBD2,TRBJ2-5,NA,TRBV3-1/TRBV3-2,TGTGCCAGCAGCCCTGGGACTAGCGGGAGTGGTGAGACCCAGTACTTC,CASSPGTSGSGETQYF
NA,TRBJ1-1,NA,TRBV9,TGTGCCAGCAGCCCCCAGGGGACGGGGGGATACACTGAAGCTTTCTTT,CASSPQGTGGYTEAFF
NA,TRBJ1-5,NA,TRBV6-5,TGTGCCAGCAGTATGGGCGAGCCCCAGCATTTT,CASSMGEPQHF
NA,TRBJ1-5,NA,TRBV7-9,TGTGCCAGCAGCTTAGCGCGGGGGAACAATCAGCCCCAGCATTTT,CASSLARGNNQPQHF
TRBD2,TRBJ2-7,NA,TRBV16,TGTGCCAGCAGCCAAGGGACTAGCGGGAGGTGGGAGCAGTACTTC,CASSQGTSGRWEQYF
NA,TRBJ2-3,once,TRBV3-1/TRBV3-2,TGTGCCAGCAGCCAAAACAGACCCACAGATACGCAGTATTTT,CASSQNRPTDTQYF
TRBD1,TRBJ2-5,NA,TRBV5-1,TGCGCCAGCAGCTTGCAAGGGACAGGGGAGGAGACCCAGTACTTC,CASSLQGTGEETQYF
NA,TRBJ2-5,NA,TRBV29-1,TGCAGCGTTGAAGATCGGGAGGGGGCAGAGACCCAGTACTTC,CSVEDREGAETQYF
TRBD1,TRBJ2-2,NA,TRBV30,TGTGCCTGGAGTGTGGGGCAGGGGGCCGGGGAGCTGTTTTTT,CAWSVGQGAGELFF
NA,TRBJ1-1,NA,TRBV28,TGTGCCAGCAGCCTCAATACGGCTGAAGCTTTCTTT,CASSLNTAEAFF
TRBD2,TRBJ2-1,NA,TRBV2,TGTGCCAGCAGTGAACTAGCGGGGTATGAGCAGTTCTTC,CASSELAGYEQFF
TRBD1,TRBJ1-5,NA,TRBV28,TGTGCCAGCCAGAAAGATACAGGGGGCGAGGATCAGCCCCAGCATTTT,CASQKDTGGEDQPQHF